This passage covers 14 T cell receptor beta chains from one sample sequenced in a study of blood T cell repertoires in COVID-19. The repertoire was sequenced with immunoSEQ multiplex PCR; TCRdb's copy has only in-frame clones and lacks some. This table holds about 380,000 clones, 81% found once. Material: peripheral blood. Receptors originate from a human donor with acute or convalescent COVID-19. The donor label of this sample is uncertain.

The chain links TRBV10-2 to TRBJ2-1, with a tentative D call TRBD2 (6 bases). Germline values: CDR1 WSHSY, CDR2 SAAADI. Trimming left V 7 bases short and J 7 bases short, with 11 bases between. The CDR3 length is 12 residues. CDR3 region: CASKELANEQFF. As DNA, the CDR3 is TGCGCCAGCAAGGAACTAGCTAATGAGCAGTTCTTC.

This chain connects TRBV6-6 to TRBJ2-3, with 7 bases lining up with TRBD2. The CDR3 loop spans 15 amino acids. The V gene's germline CDR1 is MNHNY and CDR2 SVGAGI (reference sequence). J lost 3 bases, V lost 6 bases, and 9 bases had no gene match. The CDR3: CASREPGTITDTQYF. The DNA for the CDR3 is TGTGCCAGCAGGGAACCCGGGACTATTACAGATACGCAGTATTTT.

The chain links TRBV6-6 to TRBJ1-2; 8 positions agree with TRBD1. Unmatched junction bases numbered 13, after V lost 9 bases and J lost 4 bases. Germline values: CDR1 MNHNY, CDR2 SVGAGI (reference sequence). The CDR3 contains 15 residues. CDR3 in DNA: TGTGCCAGTTCAGGGGGACAGGACAAATTCTATGGCTACACCTTC. Translation gives CASSGGQDKFYGYTF.

This clone was recorded at least ten times. V usage is TRBV7-9 and J usage is TRBJ2-7; D gene uncertain. Germline assignment: CDR1 SEHNR and CDR2 FQNEAQ (reference sequence). CDR3 length equals 13 residues. V lost 1 base to trimming and J lost 5 bases, with 9 bases between them. The CDR3, as DNA: TGTGCCAGCAGCTTAGATCCCAGGCACGAGCAGTACTTC. Encoded protein: CASSLDPRHEQYF.

V usage is TRBV5-1 and J usage is TRBJ1-2; TRBD1 matches 12 bases. Trimming at V came to 4 bases and at J to 5 bases, leaving 6 bases not matched to a gene. This CDR3 region has 15 residues. Germline values: CDR1 SGHRS, CDR2 YFSETQ. The CDR3 sequence is CASSRDRGRTYGYTF. CDR3 nucleotide sequence: TGCGCCAGCAGCAGGGACAGGGGGCGGACGTATGGCTACACCTTC. Using reference TRBV5-1 and TRBJ1-2 for the parts outside the CDR3, the full variable domain is KAGVTQTPRYLIKTRGQQVTLSCSPISGHRSVSWYQQTPGQGLQFLFEYFSETQRNKGNFPGRFSGRQFSNSRSEMNVSTLELGDSALYLCASSRDRGRTYGYTFGSGTRLTVV.

The V gene is TRBV4-2, the J gene TRBJ2-7; a possible D gene is TRBD2 (6 bases). Trimming pared 0 bases from V and 3 bases from J, leaving 18 bases between. The CDR3 runs to 17 residues. Germline lookup yields CDR1 LGHNA and CDR2 YNFKEQ. The CDR3 bases are TGTGCCAGCAGCCAAGAGCCGGCCGGGGGATCCTTCTACGAGCAGTACTTC. Its translation is CASSQEPAGGSFYEQYF.

This sequence joins TRBV5-1 and TRBJ2-3; 8 bases are a match to TRBD1. Germline V gene lookup returns CDR1 SGHRS and CDR2 YFSETQ. The CDR3 has 16 residues. V lost 1 base to trimming and J lost 0 bases; unmatched junction nucleotides: 4. The CDR3 sequence: CASSLLGQGSTDTQYF. CDR3 DNA: TGCGCCAGCAGCTTGCTTGGACAGGGCAGCACAGATACGCAGTATTTT.

This clone came up once. The J gene is TRBJ2-7, the V gene TRBV7-2; a weak D match, TRBD2 (5 bases). Trimming pared 2 bases from V and 3 bases from J, leaving 11 bases between. This CDR3 has 14 residues. Looked up from germline, CDR1 is SGHTA and CDR2 is FQGNSA. The CDR3 reads CASSLSRDHYEQYF. The CDR3 region has the DNA TGTGCCAGCAGCTTATCGAGGGATCACTACGAGCAGTACTTC.

The chain carries TRBV6-2 or TRBV6-3 and TRBJ2-7; maybe TRBD1 (6 bases). In germline, CDR1 is MNHEY, CDR2 SVGEGT. V lost 5 bases and J lost 3, with 20 bases in between. The CDR3 has 16 amino acids. CDR3 in amino acids: CASSTIGTPGHYEQYF. In nucleotides, the CDR3 is TGTGCCAGCAGTACCATAGGGACACCTGGACACTACGAGCAGTACTTC.

The rearrangement uses TRBV18 and TRBJ1-2; TRBD1 matches at 7 bases. With V trimmed by 4 bases and J by 2 bases, 7 bases remained unmatched. Germline lookup yields CDR1 KGHSH and CDR2 LQKENI. The CDR3 is 15 residues long. The CDR3 loop is CASSLQGQKNYGYTF. In DNA, the CDR3 is TGTGCCAGCTCACTACAGGGACAGAAGAACTATGGCTACACCTTC.

The chain recombines TRBV4-1 with TRBJ1-2; TRBD1 agrees at 9 bases. Germline V lookup: CDR1 MGHRA, CDR2 YSYEKL. This CDR3 region has 15 residues. The junction had 4 bases not matched to a gene; V was cut back by 0 bases and J by 5 bases. The DNA for the CDR3 is TGCGCCAGCAGCCAAGAGGGGACAGGGAGATATGGCTACACCTTC. Translated, it gives CASSQEGTGRYGYTF.

This clone has a single count. The J gene is TRBJ2-3, the V gene TRBV7-9, with a tentative D call TRBD1 (5 bases). Germline V gene data show CDR1 as SEHNR and CDR2 as FQNEAQ (reference sequence). This CDR3 region has 15 residues. Trimming pared 7 bases from V and 0 bases from J, leaving 14 bases between. In DNA, the CDR3 is TGTGCCAGCACCCCCCCGACAGCTAGCACAGATACGCAGTATTTT. Its translation is CASTPPTASTDTQYF.

This CDR3 reads CAWKTGLQAGGYTF. Written as DNA, the CDR3 is TGTGCCTGGAAAACGGGACTTCAGGCGGGAGGCTACACCTTC. V and J are TRBV30 and TRBJ1-2, with a possible D match to TRBD1 (5 bases). V lost 4 bases and J lost 8, with 20 bases in between. Germline V lookup: CDR1 GTSNPN, CDR2 SVGIG (reference sequence). This CDR3 spans 14 amino acids.

V usage is TRBV28 and J usage is TRBJ1-2; TRBD1 matches 9 bases. Germline lookup yields CDR1 MDHEN and CDR2 SYDVKM. CDR3 size: 17 residues. After removal of 5 bases from V and 4 bases from J, the junction contained 14 bases not matched to a gene. CDR3 residues: CASSIPGQGRRPYGYTF. In DNA, the CDR3 is TGTGCCAGCAGTATCCCCGGACAGGGGAGGAGGCCCTATGGCTACACCTTC.